One sample yielded the 3 T cell receptor beta chains listed below, sequenced in a study of CD8+ T cells in alopecia areata. RNA extraction was followed by reverse transcription into cDNA, which acted as the sequencing template. The repertoire was sequenced with immunoSEQ multiplex PCR; TCRdb's copy has only in-frame clones and lacks some. The table lists about 130,000 clones, roughly three fifths of them singletons. The input for sequencing was CD4+ T cells sorted from blood, taken at week 0. The receptors were gathered from a human donor with alopecia areata.

The chain combines TRBV9 with TRBJ1-4, with TRBD1 matching 9 bases. The J segment lost 7 bases and the V segment lost 0 bases, leaving 7 bases of the junction unmatched. This CDR3 has 16 residues. The germline V gene has CDR1 SGDLS and CDR2 YYNGEE. The CDR3 DNA follows: TGTGCCAGCAGCGTAGCTGGGACAGGGATCGGTGAAAAACTGTTTTTT. The encoded protein is CASSVAGTGIGEKLFF.

There are a few counts of this clone. This rearrangement joins TRBV4-2 to TRBJ2-1; tentatively, D is TRBD2 (5 bases). Trimming stripped 4 bases from V and 4 bases from J, with 14 bases between. Per the germline V gene, CDR1 is LGHNA and CDR2 is YNFKEQ. This CDR3 spans 15 amino acids. The CDR3 region is CASSPAGHRYNEQFF. The DNA of the CDR3 is TGTGCCAGCAGCCCGGCGGGTCACCGATACAATGAGCAGTTCTTC.

The rearrangement uses TRBV7-2 and TRBJ1-2; D remains ambiguous. CDR3 size: 14 residues. V lost 1 base and J 1 base, leaving 7 bases between the germline ends. Germline V CDR1 and CDR2: SGHTA, FQGNSA. DNA of the CDR3: TGTGCCAGCAGCTTAGGACCGCTTAACTATGGCTACACCTTC. It yields the protein CASSLGPLNYGYTF. Variable domain in full (rest from reference TRBV7-2 and TRBJ1-2): GAGVSQSPSNKVTEKGKDVELRCDPISGHTALYWYRQSLGQGLEFLIYFQGNSAPDKSGLPSDRFSAERTGGSVSTLTIQRTQQEDSAVYLCASSLGPLNYGYTFGSGTRLTVV.